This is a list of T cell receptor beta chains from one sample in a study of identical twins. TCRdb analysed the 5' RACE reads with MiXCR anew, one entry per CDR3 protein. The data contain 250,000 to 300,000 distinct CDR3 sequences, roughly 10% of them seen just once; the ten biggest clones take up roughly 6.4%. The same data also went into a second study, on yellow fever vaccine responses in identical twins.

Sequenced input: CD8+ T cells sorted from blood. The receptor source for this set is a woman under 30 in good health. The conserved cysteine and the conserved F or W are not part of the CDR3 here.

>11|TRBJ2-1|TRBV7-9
ASRERGGNEQF
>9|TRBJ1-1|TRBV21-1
ASSIGTEAF
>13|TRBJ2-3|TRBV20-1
SARVYGGRGDTQY
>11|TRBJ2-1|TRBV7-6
ASSLPGQGEQF
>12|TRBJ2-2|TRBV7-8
ASSPGVGAGELF
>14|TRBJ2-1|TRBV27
ASSFFRDRGYNEQF
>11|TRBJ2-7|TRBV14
ASRSGQVDEQY
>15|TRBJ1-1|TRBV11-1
ASSPLSPPFRGDEAF
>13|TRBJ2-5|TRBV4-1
ASSQGAPHQETQY
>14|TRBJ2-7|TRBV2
ASSELDRGFSNEQY
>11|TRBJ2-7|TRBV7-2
ASSPGYEYEQY
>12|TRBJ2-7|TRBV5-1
ASSWFIGSYEQY
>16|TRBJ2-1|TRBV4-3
ASSQVERILGSHNEQF
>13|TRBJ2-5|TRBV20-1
SARDLRGGTETQY
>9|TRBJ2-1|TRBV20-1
SARLDREQF
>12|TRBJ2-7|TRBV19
ASSIIGPGYEQY
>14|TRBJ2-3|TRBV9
ASSVVQGRSTDTQY
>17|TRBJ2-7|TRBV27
ASSSALRTSGRSSYEQY
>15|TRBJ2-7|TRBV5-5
ASSLESPGQGLYEQY
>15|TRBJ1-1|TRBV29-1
SVEGFVLGTLNTEAF
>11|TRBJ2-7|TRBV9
ASSVGPQGEQY
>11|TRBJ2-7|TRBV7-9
ASSSWVAGALD
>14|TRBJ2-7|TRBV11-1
ASSSTGGEEYYEQY
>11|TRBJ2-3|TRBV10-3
AISDGPTDTQY
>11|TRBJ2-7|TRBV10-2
ASSEGELYEQY
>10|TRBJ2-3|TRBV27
ASGTRADTQY
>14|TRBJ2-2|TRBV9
ASSVALTGDGGELF
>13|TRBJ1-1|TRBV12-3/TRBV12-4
ASSHLLNLNTEAF
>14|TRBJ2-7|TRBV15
ATSREGGTSGYEQY
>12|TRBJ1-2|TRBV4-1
ASSQPGQADGYT
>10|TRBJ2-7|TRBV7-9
ASSLTGVEQY
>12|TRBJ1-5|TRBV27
ASSPWGRDQPQH
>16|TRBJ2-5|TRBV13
ACCLGYLGLAEQETQY
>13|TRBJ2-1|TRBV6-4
ASSEEREGSNEQF
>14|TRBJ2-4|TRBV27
ASSSPPGQAKFIQY
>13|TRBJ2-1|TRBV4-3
ASSQDTGGSTEQF
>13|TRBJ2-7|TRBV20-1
SASGRSGDSYEQY
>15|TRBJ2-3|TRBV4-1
ASSGGLAGLASDTQY
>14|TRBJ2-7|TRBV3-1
ASSPWEGESSYEQY
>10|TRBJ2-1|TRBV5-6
ASSLPAVEQF
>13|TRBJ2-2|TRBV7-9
ASSLSGVGTGELF
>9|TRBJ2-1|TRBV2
ATMDYNEQF
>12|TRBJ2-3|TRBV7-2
ASSLGGPTDTQY
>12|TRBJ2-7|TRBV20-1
SAPSRGNSYEQY
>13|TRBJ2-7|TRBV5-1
ASSLEAGGSYEQY
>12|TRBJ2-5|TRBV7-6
ASSPPWAEETQY
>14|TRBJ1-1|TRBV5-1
ASSLELGSGNTEAF
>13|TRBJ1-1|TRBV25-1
ASSDQTLSNTEAF
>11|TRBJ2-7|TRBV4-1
ASSPGTGNEQY
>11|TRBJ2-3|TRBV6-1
ASTQFAGHTQY
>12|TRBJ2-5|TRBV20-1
SAPTGGYRETQY
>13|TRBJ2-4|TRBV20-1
SAREVSGTGNIQY
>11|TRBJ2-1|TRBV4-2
ASSQGGNNEQF